These T cell receptor beta chains were read from a single sample in a study of T cells expressing NK-cell markers. TCRdb re-analyzed the 5' RACE reads; it lists each CDR3 protein once, without DNA. The sample data list some 300,000 distinct CDR3 sequences. The sample comprised blood T cells: a sorted CD56 or NKG2C T cell subset, CD4+ or CD8+ T cells, or bulk PBMC T cells (not recorded which). These receptors were taken from a man younger than 30 in good health. The CDR3 runs from the conserved cysteine through the conserved F or W. Each record gives: J gene, V gene, CDR3 protein.

j_gene: TRBJ2-4; v_gene: TRBV20-1; CDR3aa: CSARTSGTRTAKKNIQYF
j_gene: TRBJ2-5; v_gene: TRBV3-1; CDR3aa: CASSLLGYPQTQYF
j_gene: TRBJ2-2; v_gene: TRBV13; CDR3aa: CASSLRVNTGELFF
j_gene: TRBJ1-1; v_gene: TRBV18; CDR3aa: CASLGDTEAFF
j_gene: TRBJ1-1; v_gene: TRBV5-1; CDR3aa: CASSFSRSKQNTEAFF
j_gene: TRBJ2-7; v_gene: TRBV16; CDR3aa: CASSQSSKQYF
j_gene: TRBJ2-3; v_gene: TRBV5-1; CDR3aa: CASTGAHSTDTQYF
j_gene: TRBJ2-1; v_gene: TRBV7-9; CDR3aa: CASSTGTNYNEQFF
j_gene: TRBJ2-5; v_gene: TRBV29-1; CDR3aa: CSVAVLEAQYF
j_gene: TRBJ2-3; v_gene: TRBV15; CDR3aa: CATSRVGSPTDTQYF
j_gene: TRBJ2-1; v_gene: TRBV12-3/TRBV12-4; CDR3aa: CASSFVPSGAPFLFF
j_gene: TRBJ2-1; v_gene: TRBV7-9; CDR3aa: CASSFGVAGNEQFF
j_gene: TRBJ2-1; v_gene: TRBV7-3; CDR3aa: CASSQTRGDEQFF
j_gene: TRBJ2-7; v_gene: TRBV6-2/TRBV6-3; CDR3aa: CASSYLRVMYEQYF
j_gene: TRBJ2-5; v_gene: TRBV10-3; CDR3aa: CAINEGVNSETQYF
j_gene: TRBJ2-3; v_gene: TRBV29-1; CDR3aa: CSGGGGFGTDTQYF
j_gene: TRBJ2-7; v_gene: TRBV11-1; CDR3aa: CASSLAVGATYEQYF
j_gene: TRBJ2-7; v_gene: TRBV12-3/TRBV12-4; CDR3aa: CASSPSGTSSYEQYF
j_gene: TRBJ1-4; v_gene: TRBV4-3; CDR3aa: CASTPAGGVDEKLFF
j_gene: TRBJ1-2; v_gene: TRBV30; CDR3aa: CAWSRQGSYGYTF
j_gene: TRBJ2-3; v_gene: TRBV7-7; CDR3aa: CASSPDRTDTQYF
j_gene: TRBJ2-2; v_gene: TRBV6-1; CDR3aa: CASRGSGQGLNTGELFF
j_gene: TRBJ2-3; v_gene: TRBV11-3; CDR3aa: CASSSASPTDTQYF
j_gene: TRBJ1-2; v_gene: TRBV4-2; CDR3aa: CASSQEPQGTNYGYTF
j_gene: TRBJ2-7; v_gene: TRBV12-3/TRBV12-4; CDR3aa: CASSWVSGGSYEQYF
j_gene: TRBJ2-7; v_gene: TRBV6-1; CDR3aa: CAIIARDRGGEQYF
j_gene: TRBJ2-3; v_gene: TRBV5-1; CDR3aa: CATRPGTSGIDYTDTQYF
j_gene: TRBJ2-1; v_gene: TRBV12-3/TRBV12-4; CDR3aa: CASRGNGRGNEQFF
j_gene: TRBJ2-1; v_gene: TRBV15; CDR3aa: CATSGGQGVYNEQFF
j_gene: TRBJ2-4; v_gene: TRBV11-1; CDR3aa: CASSLLPGRGHTREAKNIQYF
j_gene: TRBJ2-3; v_gene: TRBV29-1; CDR3aa: CSVKPVLTDTQYF
j_gene: TRBJ2-1; v_gene: TRBV20-1; CDR3aa: CSASGQDSYNEQFF
j_gene: TRBJ1-1; v_gene: TRBV12-3/TRBV12-4; CDR3aa: CASSGPRTAFF
j_gene: TRBJ2-7; v_gene: TRBV7-9; CDR3aa: CASSRGTYEQYF
j_gene: TRBJ2-1; v_gene: TRBV5-1; CDR3aa: CASTSQTPGRGEQFF
j_gene: TRBJ2-3; v_gene: TRBV4-2; CDR3aa: CASSQDILAGVGTDTQYF
j_gene: TRBJ2-5; v_gene: TRBV6-2/TRBV6-3; CDR3aa: CASSGTLSETQYF
j_gene: TRBJ1-2; v_gene: TRBV18; CDR3aa: CASSPGEDYGYTF
j_gene: TRBJ1-4; v_gene: TRBV28; CDR3aa: CASSQTGQKLFF
j_gene: TRBJ2-1; v_gene: TRBV7-2; CDR3aa: CASKAGPIYNEQFF
j_gene: TRBJ2-1; v_gene: TRBV12-3/TRBV12-4; CDR3aa: CASRRGRGHYNEQFF
j_gene: TRBJ2-1; v_gene: TRBV12-3/TRBV12-4; CDR3aa: CASSLQRDIDEQFF
j_gene: TRBJ1-5; v_gene: TRBV11-2; CDR3aa: CASSLVSGNQPQHF
j_gene: TRBJ1-5; v_gene: TRBV20-1; CDR3aa: CSASQAGVTKNQPQHF
j_gene: TRBJ2-5; v_gene: TRBV29-1; CDR3aa: CSVYDKGAQETQYF
j_gene: TRBJ2-7; v_gene: TRBV29-1; CDR3aa: CSVRTSGREYYEQYF
j_gene: TRBJ2-5; v_gene: TRBV7-9; CDR3aa: CASSSRAGAGETQYF
j_gene: TRBJ2-1; v_gene: TRBV5-1; CDR3aa: CASSLAGQGIDNEQFF
j_gene: TRBJ2-7; v_gene: TRBV12-3/TRBV12-4; CDR3aa: CASSSTGTGGNEQYF
j_gene: TRBJ2-1; v_gene: TRBV12-3/TRBV12-4; CDR3aa: CASSLRGTNEQFF
j_gene: TRBJ2-1; v_gene: TRBV20-1; CDR3aa: CSARDNQREWSDEQFF
j_gene: TRBJ2-3; v_gene: TRBV12-3/TRBV12-4; CDR3aa: CASSFTSGPDTQYF
j_gene: TRBJ2-3; v_gene: TRBV28; CDR3aa: CASGWGAGVSDTQYF
j_gene: TRBJ2-2; v_gene: TRBV12-3/TRBV12-4; CDR3aa: CASRGTTNTGELFF